The rows below give T cell receptor beta chains drawn from one sample of a study of T cells after posttransplantation cyclophosphamide. Sequenced by immunoSEQ multiplex PCR; TCRdb stores in-frame clones only, minus some. There are over 15,000 clones in the sample; 74% occur only once, and 27% lies in the top ten. The source material was PBMCs, sampled after an allogeneic stem cell transplant with post-transplant cyclophosphamide. The receptors here all came from a male patient in his thirties who received an allogeneic stem cell transplant from a related donor, was CMV-positive, and had acute GVHD only. Some T cells here may be from the graft donor. CDR3s include the opening cysteine and the closing phenylalanine or tryptophan. A D gene is named only where the DNA matches it firmly. Only part of the rows carry a size: once, few, many, or a class if the clone is expanded.

>TRBJ2-1|TRBV9|TRBD2|.
TGTGCCAGCAGCTCCTTTAGCGGGGGGGCCGTGGACAATGAGCAGTTCTTC
CASSSFSGGAVDNEQFF
>TRBJ1-5|TRBV2|.|once
TGTGCCAGCAGTGGGGAGGGAAGTCAGCCCCAGCATTTT
CASSGEGSQPQHF
>TRBJ1-2|TRBV6-5|.|.
TGTGCCAGCCGCCCCTCAGGGCCCTATGGCTACACCTTC
CASRPSGPYGYTF
>TRBJ2-7|TRBV4-3|.|.
TGCGCCAGCAGCGAAGGGGGGGTATCATCCTACGAGCAGTACTTC
CASSEGGVSSYEQYF
>TRBJ1-1|TRBV18|TRBD1|.
TGTGCCAGCTTACCAGGGGGCAACACTGAAGCTTTCTTT
CASLPGGNTEAFF
>TRBJ1-2|TRBV5-4|TRBD1|.
TGTGCCAGCAGCTCCCCGGGACAGAGCAACTATGGCTACACCTTC
CASSSPGQSNYGYTF
>TRBJ1-2|TRBV4-3|.|.
TGCGCCAGCAGCCAAGAAGGGGTTTCCTATGGCTACACCTTC
CASSQEGVSYGYTF
>TRBJ2-3|TRBV5-1|TRBD2|few
TGCGCCAGCAGCTCCCCTCTGGGCTCTAGCGGTCGGCACACAGATACGCAGTATTTT
CASSSPLGSSGRHTDTQYF
>TRBJ1-2|TRBV4-3|.|.
TGCGCCAGCAGCCAAGGGGCGGGGGGAAATGGCTACACCTTC
CASSQGAGGNGYTF
>TRBJ2-3|TRBV27|.|.
TGTGCCAGCACCGCGGGGTACACAGATACGCAGTATTTT
CASTAGYTDTQYF
>TRBJ2-3|TRBV28|TRBD1|.
TGTGCCACCGACTATGGGGGCAGGGGGCGCACAGATACGCAGTATTTT
CATDYGGRGRTDTQYF
>TRBJ2-5|TRBV11-2|.|.
TGTGCCAGCAGCTTAGCGGGGGAGACCCAGTACTTC
CASSLAGETQYF
>TRBJ2-7|TRBV11-1|TRBD2|.
TGTGCCAGCAGCAGGACTAGCGGGGGGTCCTACGAGCAGTACTTC
CASSRTSGGSYEQYF
>TRBJ2-3|TRBV7-6|.|few
TGTGCCAGCAGCGGAGGGGGGGTAAGAGATACGCAGTATTTT
CASSGGGVRDTQYF